This T cell receptor (beta chain) was sequenced in a study of blood T cell repertoires in COVID-19. Study in general: Acute and convalescent COVID-19 specimens originated in the United States, Italy and Spain. Nucleic acid was either cDNA or gDNA, and it came from T cells, B-cell-depleted T cells, or PBMCs.

Source study methods: Cell counts per sample came from amplifying reference gene primers. Repertoires were generated with immunoSEQ multiplex PCR, while TCRdb's copy carries only in-frame clones and drops some. Clone size and V and J calls were adopted from that table, with D and trimming inferred from the DNA. This sample has about 120,000 clones, with around 78% found just once. The CDR3 consists of 14 residues. The ends lost 4 bases at V and 7 bases at J; junction bases unmatched: 5. Germline loops: CDR1 SGHDT, CDR2 YYEEEE. This sequence originates from a man aged 70-80 years with acute or convalescent COVID-19. Specimen: peripheral blood. The chain uses TRBV5-6 and TRBJ1-4, with 9 bases that match TRBD1. This CDR3 reads CASSQTGGREKLFF. The CDR3 DNA sequence: TGTGCCAGCAGCCAGACAGGGGGGCGTGAAAAACTGTTTTTT.